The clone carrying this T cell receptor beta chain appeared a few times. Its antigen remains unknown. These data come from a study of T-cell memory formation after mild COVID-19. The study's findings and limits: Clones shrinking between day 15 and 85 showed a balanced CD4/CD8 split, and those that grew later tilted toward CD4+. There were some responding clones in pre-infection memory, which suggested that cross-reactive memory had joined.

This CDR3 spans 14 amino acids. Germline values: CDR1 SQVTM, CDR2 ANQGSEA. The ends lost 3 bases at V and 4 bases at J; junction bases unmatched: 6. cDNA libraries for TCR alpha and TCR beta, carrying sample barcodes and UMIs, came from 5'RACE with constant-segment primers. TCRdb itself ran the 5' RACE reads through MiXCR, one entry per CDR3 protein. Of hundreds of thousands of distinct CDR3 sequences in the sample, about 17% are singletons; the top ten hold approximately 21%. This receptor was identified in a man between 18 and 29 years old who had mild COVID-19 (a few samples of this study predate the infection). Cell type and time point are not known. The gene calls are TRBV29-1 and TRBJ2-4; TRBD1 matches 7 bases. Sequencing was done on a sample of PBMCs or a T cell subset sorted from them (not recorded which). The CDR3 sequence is CSVEGPGQKNIQYF. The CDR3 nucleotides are TGCAGCGTTGAGGGCCCGGGACAGAAAAACATTCAGTACTTC. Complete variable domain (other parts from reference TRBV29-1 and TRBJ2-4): SAVISQKPSRDICQRGTSLTIQCQVDSQVTMMFWYRQQPGQSLTLIATANQGSEATYESGFVIDKFPISRPNLTFSTLTVSNMSPEDSSIYLCSVEGPGQKNIQYFGAGTRLSVL.